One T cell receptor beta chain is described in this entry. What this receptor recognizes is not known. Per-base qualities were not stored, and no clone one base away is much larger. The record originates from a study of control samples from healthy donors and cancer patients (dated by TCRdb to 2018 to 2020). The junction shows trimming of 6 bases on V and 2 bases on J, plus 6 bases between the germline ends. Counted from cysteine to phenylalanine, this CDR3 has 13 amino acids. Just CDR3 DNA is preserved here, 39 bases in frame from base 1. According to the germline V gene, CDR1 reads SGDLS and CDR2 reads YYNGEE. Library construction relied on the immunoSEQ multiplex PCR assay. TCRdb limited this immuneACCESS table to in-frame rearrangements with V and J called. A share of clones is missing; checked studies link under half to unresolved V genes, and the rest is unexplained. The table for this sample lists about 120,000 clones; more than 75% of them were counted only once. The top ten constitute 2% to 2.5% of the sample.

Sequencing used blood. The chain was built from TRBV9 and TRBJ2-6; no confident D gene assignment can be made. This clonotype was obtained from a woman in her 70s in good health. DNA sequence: TGTGCCAGCAAGGACCCTGGGGCCAACGTCCTGACTTTC. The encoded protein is CASKDPGANVLTF.